This entry lists 13 T cell receptor beta chains sequenced from one sample in a study of shared T cell receptors in the human thymus. Measured with immunoSEQ multiplex PCR; TCRdb has only the in-frame clones, and not every one. The sample includes about 660,000 clones, approximately 88% of them seen just once. This sample also appeared in a second study, on human thymus T cells.

The source material was thymocytes. The receptors derive from a boy younger than two with a congenital heart defect.

The rearrangement uses TRBV19 and TRBJ2-7; 12 nucleotides line up with TRBD2. The germline CDR1 and CDR2 sequences are LNHDA and SQIVND (reference sequence). The junction had 15 bases not matched to a gene; V was cut back by 2 bases and J by 1 base. CDR3 size: 20 residues. CDR3 sequence (DNA): TGTGCCAGTAGTATAATCCCCCGTAGACTAGCGGGGGCCACTTCCTACGAGCAGTACTTC. This gives the protein CASSIIPRRLAGATSYEQYF.

This chain connects TRBV4-3 to TRBJ1-1; D uncertain. Trimming pared 4 bases from V and 0 bases from J, leaving 12 bases between. Germline V gene sequence: CDR1 LGHNA, CDR2 YSLEER. The CDR3 extends over 15 amino acids. CDR3 region: CASSPIHSLNTEAFF. The CDR3 nucleotides are TGCGCCAGCAGCCCCATTCACAGTTTGAACACTGAAGCTTTCTTT.

The chain has TRBV5-1 and TRBJ2-3; 10 bases agree with TRBD2. The CDR3 totals 17 residues. J lost 5 bases, V lost 4 bases, and 13 bases had no gene match. In germline, CDR1 is SGHRS, CDR2 YFSETQ. The CDR3 spells CASSPPLSSGRRDTQYF. CDR3 coding DNA: TGCGCCAGCAGCCCCCCCCTCTCTAGCGGGAGAAGAGATACGCAGTATTTT.

The V gene is TRBV28, the J gene TRBJ2-7, with D perhaps TRBD1 (6 bases). Trimming shortened V by 5 bases and J by 3 bases, and 14 bases separated the two germline ends. CDR3 length: 14 amino acids. Germline-derived CDR1 and CDR2 are MDHEN and SYDVKM. Written as DNA, the CDR3 is TGTGCCAGCAGTCCCGGGCAGGGGAACTACGAGCAGTACTTC. Protein sequence: CASSPGQGNYEQYF.

Comment on this clone: The junction departs from germline at one end; a sequencing error may be responsible. In nucleotides, the CDR3 is TGTGCCAGCAGCCCTAGACGGACTAGCGGTCCTCCCCGCTTC. Translated, it gives CASSPRRTSGPPRF. This rearrangement joins TRBV7-2 to TRBJ2-7; 10 bases fit TRBD2. CDR3 size: 14 residues. CDR1 and CDR2 from the germline V gene are SGHTA and FQGNSA.

Comment on this clone: Other nucleotide sequences in the sample specify the same CDR3. The chain combines TRBV28 with TRBJ2-5; 8 nucleotides agree with TRBD1. With V trimmed by 2 bases and J by 4 bases, 0 bases remained unmatched. Germline assignment: CDR1 MDHEN and CDR2 SYDVKM. This CDR3 is built from 13 residues. CDR3 DNA sequence: TGTGCCAGCAGTTTAGACAGGGGAGAGACCCAGTACTTC. Its translation: CASSLDRGETQYF.

This clone showed up just a few times. The V and J genes are TRBV7-6 and TRBJ2-7; D is uncertain. V dropped 1 base and J dropped 4 bases, with 11 bases sitting between them. Germline V gene lookup returns CDR1 SGHVS and CDR2 FNYEAQ. There are 14 residues in the CDR3. CDR3 in amino acids: CASSLGAMGYEQYF. The CDR3, as DNA: TGTGCCAGCAGCTTAGGGGCTATGGGTTACGAGCAGTACTTC.

The V gene is TRBV5-6, the J gene TRBJ1-1, with D maybe TRBD1 (6 bases). Germline V gives CDR1 SGHDT, CDR2 YYEEEE. Trimming left V 2 bases short and J 1 base short, with 21 bases between. The CDR3 runs to 18 residues. This CDR3 is CASSLGTGGPSGNTEAFF. The CDR3 nucleotides are TGTGCCAGCAGCTTAGGGACCGGGGGGCCCTCGGGGAACACTGAAGCTTTCTTT.

This rearrangement joins TRBV27 to TRBJ2-3; 7 bases are a match to TRBD2. The CDR3 has 13 amino acids. Germline V gene data show CDR1 as MNHEY and CDR2 as SMNVEV (reference sequence). After removal of 10 bases from V and 5 bases from J, the junction contained 9 bases not matched to a gene. CDR3 DNA sequence: TGTGCCACCCGCGGGGGAGGAGGAGATACGCAGTATTTT. This translates into CATRGGGGDTQYF.

V and J are TRBV2 and TRBJ2-7; tentatively, D is TRBD2 (5 bases). Trimming cost V 2 bases and J 1 base, with 15 bases left between them. Germline V gene data show CDR1 as SNHLY and CDR2 as FYNNEI. There are 16 residues in the CDR3. The CDR3 spells CASSEPRARWSYEQYF. The CDR3 nucleotides are TGTGCCAGCAGTGAACCGAGGGCCAGGTGGTCCTACGAGCAGTACTTC. The full variable domain, completed using reference TRBV2 and TRBJ2-7, is EPEVTQTPSHQVTQMGQEVILRCVPISNHLYFYWYRQILGQKVEFLVSFYNNEISEKSEIFDDQFSVERPDGSNFTLKIRSTKLEDSAMYFCASSEPRARWSYEQYFGPGTRLTVT.

The chain links TRBV14 to TRBJ2-7; the match to TRBD1 covers 7 bases. Germline-derived CDR1 and CDR2 are SGHDN and FVKESK. This CDR3 is built from 15 residues. J was trimmed by 7 bases and V by 0 bases; bases with no gene match: 9. Here the CDR3 DNA reads TGTGCCAGCAGCCAAGATGGGACAGTGCACCGTGAGCAGTACTTC. As protein: CASSQDGTVHREQYF. Combining the CDR3 with reference TRBV14 and TRBJ2-7 gives the whole variable domain EAGVTQFPSHSVIEKGQTVTLRCDPISGHDNLYWYRRVMGKEIKFLLHFVKESKQDESGMPNNRFLAERTGGTYSTLKVQPAELEDSGVYFCASSQDGTVHREQYFGPGTRLTVT.

This rearrangement joins TRBV27 to TRBJ2-2; weak D call: TRBD2 (6 bases). Germline values: CDR1 MNHEY, CDR2 SMNVEV (reference sequence). The CDR3 extends over 17 amino acids. The ends were cut back, 4 bases at V and 6 bases at J, with 21 bases in the middle. The CDR3 protein is CASSWRSGERWAGELFF. The CDR3 DNA reads as TGTGCCAGCAGTTGGCGCTCGGGAGAGAGGTGGGCCGGGGAGCTGTTTTTT.

This clone was seen a single time. Other DNA sequences of this sample code for an identical CDR3. This chain links TRBV4-3 with TRBJ2-7; D perhaps matches TRBD2 (6 bases). Trimming removed 1 base from V and 4 bases from J, with 8 bases in between. Germline V gene lookup returns CDR1 LGHNA and CDR2 YSLEER. The CDR3 is 13 amino acids. DNA of the CDR3: TGCGCCAGCAGCCAAGGGGGAGGATACGAGCAGTACTTC. It is translated as CASSQGGGYEQYF.